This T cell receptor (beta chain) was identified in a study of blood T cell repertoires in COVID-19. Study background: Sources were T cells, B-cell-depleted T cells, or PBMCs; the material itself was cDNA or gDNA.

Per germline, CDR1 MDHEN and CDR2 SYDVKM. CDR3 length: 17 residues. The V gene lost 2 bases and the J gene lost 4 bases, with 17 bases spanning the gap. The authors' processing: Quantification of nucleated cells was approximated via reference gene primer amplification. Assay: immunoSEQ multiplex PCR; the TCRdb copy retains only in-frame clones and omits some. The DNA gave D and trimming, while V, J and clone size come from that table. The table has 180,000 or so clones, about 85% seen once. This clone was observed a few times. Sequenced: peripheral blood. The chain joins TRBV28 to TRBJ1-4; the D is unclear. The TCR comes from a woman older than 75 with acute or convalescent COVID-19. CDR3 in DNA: TGTGCCAGCAGTTTAGTTGCACAGATGCTGAATAATGAAAAACTGTTTTTT. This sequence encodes CASSLVAQMLNNEKLFF.